The 5 T cell receptor beta chains in this list originate from one sample, sequenced in a study of blood T cell repertoires in COVID-19. Sequenced by immunoSEQ multiplex PCR; TCRdb stores in-frame clones only, minus some. The sample shows under 250,000 clones, around 84% of them seen only once. The source material was peripheral blood. These receptors came from a woman in her seventies with active or convalescent COVID-19.

The chain recombines TRBV5-1 with TRBJ2-6, with D possibly TRBD1 on 6 matching bases. The CDR3 sequence is 18 residues long. Deletions cut 4 bases from V and 1 base from J, with 18 bases between. The V gene's germline CDR1 is SGHRS and CDR2 YFSETQ. This CDR3 reads CASSLGQPMRSGANVLTF. In nucleotides, the CDR3 is TGCGCCAGCAGCCTAGGACAGCCAATGCGGTCTGGGGCCAACGTCCTGACTTTC.

V is TRBV19 and J is TRBJ1-5; 8 bases are shared with TRBD1. The J segment lost 4 bases and the V segment lost 9 bases, leaving 14 bases of the junction unmatched. Germline V lookup: CDR1 LNHDA, CDR2 SQIVND (reference sequence). This CDR3 is built from 16 residues. The CDR3 spells CASHTTGTGGNQPQHF. The CDR3 region has the DNA TGTGCCAGCCACACTACCGGGACAGGTGGGAATCAGCCCCAGCATTTT.

This chain links TRBV27 with TRBJ2-7; TRBD2 matches 7 bases. CDR1 is MNHEY, CDR2 SMNVEV, per germline (reference sequence). The trim removed 2 bases at V and 1 base at J, leaving 11 bases unmatched. The CDR3 totals 17 residues. The chain's CDR3 is CASSLGRVGVLSYEQYF. In nucleotides, the CDR3 is TGTGCCAGCAGTTTAGGGAGGGTCGGGGTTTTGTCCTACGAGCAGTACTTC.

The chain carries TRBV7-9 and TRBJ2-2; D uncertain. CDR1 is SEHNR and CDR2 is FQNEAQ in the germline V gene (reference sequence). Trimming shortened V by 1 base and J by 1 base, and 4 bases separated the two germline ends. CDR3 size: 14 residues. The CDR3 loop reads CASSLDGNTGELFF. CDR3 sequence (DNA): TGTGCCAGCAGCTTAGACGGGAACACCGGGGAGCTGTTTTTT. Supplemented by reference TRBV7-9 and TRBJ2-2, the full variable domain reads DTGVSQNPRHKITKRGQNVTFRCDPISEHNRLYWYRQTLGQGPEFLTYFQNEAQLEKSRLLSDRFSAERPKGSFSTLEIQRTEQGDSAMYLCASSLDGNTGELFFGEGSRLTVL.

The V gene is TRBV6-5, the J gene TRBJ1-4; the D gene is possibly TRBD1 (6 bases). The CDR3 has 14 residues. V was pared by 6 bases and J by 7 bases, with 15 bases between. In germline, CDR1 is MNHEY, CDR2 SVGAGI. CDR3 DNA: TGTGCCAGCAGGCCTACAGGGCCCTCTGAAAAACTGTTTTTT. Residues: CASRPTGPSEKLFF.